The rows below give T cell receptor beta chains drawn from one sample of a study of monozygotic twins with inflammatory bowel disease. From its re-call of the 5' RACE reads, TCRdb lists each CDR3 protein once, without DNA. The sample holds 95,000 to 110,000 distinct CDR3 sequences. The sample comprised blood. Every receptor here comes from a human donor with ulcerative colitis or Crohn's disease, or a healthy co-twin of an affected twin (not recorded which). Both conserved end residues are part of each CDR3.

j_call v_call cdr3_aa
TRBJ2-7 TRBV27 CASSTRSSYEQYF
TRBJ2-1 TRBV12-3/TRBV12-4 CASRLAGGYEQFF
TRBJ1-1 TRBV19 CASSTGFSLGLAFF
TRBJ2-7 TRBV4-3 CASSPGTGAYEQYF
TRBJ2-4 TRBV7-2 CASSLRPGTGGSNIQYF
TRBJ2-3 TRBV10-3 CAISELDTQYF
TRBJ2-3 TRBV5-1 CASSHLARDTQYF
TRBJ2-2 TRBV12-3/TRBV12-4 CASRLGQEGSGELFF
TRBJ2-5 TRBV7-2 CASSLAASGRGLETQYF
TRBJ2-5 TRBV2 CASSKEWDSGTQYF
TRBJ2-7 TRBV15 CATGGDYSYEQYF
TRBJ1-4 TRBV7-9 CAKQGGTNEKLFF
TRBJ2-5 TRBV4-3 CASSQDLWDRVGETQYF
TRBJ1-5 TRBV20-1 CSAPGGSNQPQHF
TRBJ2-5 TRBV18 CASSPGGTVKTQYF
TRBJ2-3 TRBV28 CASSLWGRGDTQYF
TRBJ2-5 TRBV15 CATSRTGTGGVGTQYF
TRBJ1-1 TRBV19 CASSIWTANTEAFF
TRBJ1-1 TRBV5-1 CASSLEGSGGTEAFF
TRBJ2-2 TRBV6-1 CASTRPTGNTGELFF
TRBJ1-6 TRBV11-2 CASSVQVSNSPLHF
TRBJ1-1 TRBV28 CASRTRSQAFF
TRBJ1-1 TRBV6-5 CASSYSRNTEAFF
TRBJ2-5 TRBV14 CASSQGDRLQETQYF
TRBJ2-5 TRBV7-8 CASSRRAGGPQETQYF
TRBJ1-5 TRBV19 CASSIGRDQPQHF
TRBJ2-4 TRBV7-8 CASSLAKRTGVWDIQYF
TRBJ1-6 TRBV27 CASRRDLKDSPLHF
TRBJ2-7 TRBV12-3/TRBV12-4 CASARGDGSYEQYF
TRBJ1-2 TRBV18 CASSPGVGHDYGYTF
TRBJ2-7 TRBV3-1 CASSGQGTGEQYF
TRBJ2-2 TRBV6-5 CASSSLLRTGNTGELFF
TRBJ2-3 TRBV18 CASSPQSVASTDTQYF
TRBJ2-1 TRBV11-2 CASSPTGTSGRARNEQFF